The rows below give T cell receptor beta chains drawn from one sample of a study of Graves' ophthalmopathy and Graves' hyperthyroidism. TCRdb used MiXCR to reprocess the multiplex PCR reads, holding one entry per CDR3 protein. The sample carries some 350,000 distinct CDR3 sequences, about a sixth recorded once. Input material: peripheral blood. Receptor source: an adult woman with stable Graves' hyperthyroidism. The CDR3 runs from the conserved cysteine through the conserved F or W. Each record gives: clone size, V gene, D gene, J gene, CDR3 protein, CDR3 DNA. A D gene is named only where the DNA matches it firmly. Size tells how often a clone was seen (once, few, many) or the class of an expanded clone, and some rows leave it out.

many	TRBV30	.	TRBJ2-7	CAWRAGIDHYEQYF	TGTGCCTGGAGGGCGGGGATCGACCACTACGAGCAGTACTTC
many	TRBV20-1	TRBD1	TRBJ1-5	CSAIDRGRAPGQPQHF	TGCAGTGCCATTGACAGGGGGCGGGCTCCGGGACAGCCCCAGCATTTT
many	TRBV7-2	TRBD1	TRBJ1-2	CASSSFDRGDYGYTF	TGTGCCAGCAGCTCGTTCGACAGGGGCGACTATGGCTACACCTTC
many	TRBV6-2/TRBV6-3	.	TRBJ1-1	CASSYEQGGETEAFF	TGTGCCAGCAGCTACGAGCAGGGAGGTGAGACTGAAGCTTTCTTT
many	TRBV6-2/TRBV6-3	.	TRBJ2-5	CASSYSTGTLETQYF	TGTGCCAGCAGTTACTCCACAGGGACGTTGGAGACCCAGTACTTC
many	TRBV29-1	TRBD2	TRBJ2-7	CSVEVPSGSDEQYF	TGCAGCGTTGAAGTGCCTAGCGGGAGTGACGAGCAGTACTTC
.	TRBV6-1	.	TRBJ1-5	CASSVLGFGQPQHF	TGTGCCAGCAGTGTTCTCGGTTTCGGGCAGCCCCAGCATTTT
many	TRBV6-1	.	TRBJ2-5	CASSEDEEGVETQYF	TGTGCCAGCAGTGAAGACGAGGAGGGGGTGGAGACCCAGTACTTC
many	TRBV11-1	.	TRBJ2-6	CASSLQSQSSGANVLTF	TGTGCCAGCAGCCTACAGAGTCAGAGCTCTGGGGCCAACGTCCTGACTTTC
many	TRBV28	.	TRBJ2-7	CASSLRSGTITYEQYF	TGTGCCAGCAGTTTAAGGAGCGGCACCATAACCTACGAGCAGTACTTC
many	TRBV7-9	.	TRBJ1-2	CASSLLGSRYGYTF	TGTGCCAGCAGCTTATTAGGCAGCCGCTATGGCTACACCTTC
.	TRBV3-1	.	TRBJ2-7	CASSQRGFYEQYF	TGTGCCAGCAGCCAGAGGGGATTCTACGAGCAGTACTTC
.	TRBV27	TRBD1	TRBJ2-7	CASKLLGGQSYLDEQYF	TGTGCCAGCAAACTGCTAGGGGGACAGTCCTATCTCGACGAGCAGTACTTC
many	TRBV5-1	.	TRBJ1-2	CASSPWGGDYGYTF	TGCGCCAGCAGCCCGTGGGGGGGCGACTATGGCTACACCTTC
many	TRBV6-2/TRBV6-3	.	TRBJ1-5	CASRSGNSNQPQHF	TGTGCCAGCAGATCGGGCAATAGCAATCAGCCCCAGCATTTT
.	TRBV7-3	TRBD2	TRBJ2-1	CASSLIWRESSYNEQFF	TGTGCCAGCAGCTTAATCTGGCGGGAGAGCTCCTACAATGAGCAGTTCTTC
.	TRBV20-1	.	TRBJ2-7	CSALRQEGIYEQYF	TGCAGTGCTCTCAGACAGGAGGGGATCTACGAGCAGTACTTC
.	TRBV28	.	TRBJ2-4	CASSEPIYEGVTKNIKYF	TGTGCCAGCAGTGAACCGATTTATGAGGGTGTAACCAAAAACATTAAGTACTTC
many	TRBV27	.	TRBJ1-5	CASLDHSNQPQHF	TGTGCCAGCCTGGACCATAGCAATCAGCCCCAGCATTTT
many	TRBV28	.	TRBJ1-1	CASSLLPGSWALTEAFF	TGTGCCAGCAGTTTATTGCCCGGGTCTTGGGCCTTAACTGAAGCTTTCTTT
.	TRBV30	.	TRBJ1-6	CAGGRVNSPLHF	TGTGCCGGTGGCAGGGTTAATTCACCCCTCCACTTT
few	TRBV27	.	TRBJ1-1	CASSLSMGNVAAFF	TGTGCCAGCAGTTTATCAATGGGGAATGTGGCAGCTTTCTTT
many	TRBV12-3/TRBV12-4	.	TRBJ2-7	CASRRLGTYEQYF	TGTGCCAGCAGGCGTCTAGGGACCTACGAGCAGTACTTC
many	TRBV9	TRBD2	TRBJ2-7	CASSVSGSFEQYF	TGTGCCAGCAGCGTTAGCGGGAGCTTCGAGCAGTACTTC
many	TRBV2	TRBD2	TRBJ2-7	CASSESFIIRGRSYEQYF	TGTGCCAGCAGTGAATCGTTCATAATTCGCGGGAGGTCCTACGAGCAGTACTTC
.	TRBV11-2	.	TRBJ2-5	CASSSSGGRRETQYF	TGTGCCAGCAGCTCGAGTGGGGGGCGGCGGGAGACCCAGTACTTC
many	TRBV28	.	TRBJ2-4	CASSVTGNDHIKYF	TGTGCCAGCAGTGTCACGGGGAACGACCACATTAAGTACTTC